This T cell receptor (beta chain) was captured by sequencing in a study of cytomegalovirus exposure and HLA in healthy donors. Amplification used 60 Vbeta primers and 13 Jbeta primers. The protocol was immunoSEQ multiplex PCR, while the TCRdb copy is restricted to in-frame clones and leaves out a portion. Counted here are a few hundred thousand clones, 81% occurring once; the ten biggest clones make up 8%. General study findings and limits: The study carried out a later analysis of TCR beta sequences. It associated some 18,000 of them with specific HLA alleles at a false discovery rate of 0.05. Usually a TCR sequence was rare, but some public TCRs were found in many donors. The authors later found HLA-associated TCR beta chains more clonally expanded than equally common others. TRBV6-2, TRBV6-3 and other indistinguishable V segments were excluded.

Trimming cost V 1 base and J 8 bases; bases outside gene matches: 12. The CDR3 totals 17 residues. The germline V gene encodes CDR1 LNHNV and CDR2 YYDKDF (reference sequence). About this clone itself: Its antigen is currently unknown.

The rearrangement joins TRBV15 to TRBJ2-1; 9 nucleotides align to TRBD2. The TCR originated in a woman in her sixties or seventies in good health and CMV-seropositive. The material sequenced was PBMCs. The CDR3 DNA sequence: TGTGCCACCAGCAGAGCTTCGACCCGGACTAGCGAAGATGAGCAGTTCTTC. This encodes CATSRASTRTSEDEQFF. The full variable domain, its missing parts supplied by reference TRBV15 and TRBJ2-1, is DAMVIQNPRYQVTQFGKPVTLSCSQTLNHNVMYWYQQKSSQAPKLLFHYYDKDFNNEADTPDNFQSRRPNTSFCFLDIRSPGLGDTAMYLCATSRASTRTSEDEQFFGPGTRLTVL.